This TCR beta chain emerged from a study of blood T cell repertoires in COVID-19. About the research overall: From T cells, B-cell-depleted T cells, or PBMCs came the material, which was cDNA or gDNA.

V lost 5 bases and J lost 10; bases outside the gene matches: 6. This CDR3 region has 14 residues. CDR1 MDHEN and CDR2 SYDVKM come from the germline V gene. TCRdb's table, derived via immunoSEQ multiplex PCR, lists solely in-frame clones and lacks some. Among roughly 120,000 clones, around 86% were seen once, and the ten largest hold 7.9%. This sequence joins TRBV28 and TRBJ2-3; 13 bases map to TRBD2. Sequencing was carried out using peripheral blood. The clonotype originates from a man between 65 and 80 years old with acute or convalescent COVID-19. CDR3 sequence (DNA): TGTGCCAGCAGTGGACTAGCGGGAGCTCACCCGCAGTATTTT. It yields the protein CASSGLAGAHPQYF.